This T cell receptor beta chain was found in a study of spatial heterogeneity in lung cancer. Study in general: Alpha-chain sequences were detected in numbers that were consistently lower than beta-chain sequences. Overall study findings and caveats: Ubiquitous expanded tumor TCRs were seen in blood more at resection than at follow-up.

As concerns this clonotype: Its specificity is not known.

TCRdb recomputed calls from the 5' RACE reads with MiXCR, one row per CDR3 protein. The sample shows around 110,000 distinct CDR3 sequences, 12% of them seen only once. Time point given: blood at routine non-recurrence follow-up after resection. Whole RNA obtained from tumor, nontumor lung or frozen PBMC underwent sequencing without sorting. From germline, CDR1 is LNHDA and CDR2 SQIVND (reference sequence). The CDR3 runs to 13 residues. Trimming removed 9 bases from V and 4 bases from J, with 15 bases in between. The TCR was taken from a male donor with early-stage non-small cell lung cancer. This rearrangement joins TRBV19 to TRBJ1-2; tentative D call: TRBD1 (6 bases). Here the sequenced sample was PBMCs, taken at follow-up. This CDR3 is CASSQDSAYGYTF. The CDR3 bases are TGTGCCAGCAGTCAGGACAGCGCCTATGGCTACACCTTC.